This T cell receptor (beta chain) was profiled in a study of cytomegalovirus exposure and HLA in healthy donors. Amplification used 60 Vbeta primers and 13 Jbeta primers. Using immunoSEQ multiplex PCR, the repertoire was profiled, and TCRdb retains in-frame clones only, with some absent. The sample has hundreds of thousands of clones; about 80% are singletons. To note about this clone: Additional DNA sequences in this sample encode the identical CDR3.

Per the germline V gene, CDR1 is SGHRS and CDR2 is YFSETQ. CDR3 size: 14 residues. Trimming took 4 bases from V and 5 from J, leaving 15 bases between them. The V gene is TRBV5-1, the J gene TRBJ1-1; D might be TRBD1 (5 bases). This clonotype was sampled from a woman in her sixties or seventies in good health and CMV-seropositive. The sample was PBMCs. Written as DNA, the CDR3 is TGCGCCAGCAGCGCCGGGACCGGGGGGACTGAAGCTTTCTTT. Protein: CASSAGTGGTEAFF. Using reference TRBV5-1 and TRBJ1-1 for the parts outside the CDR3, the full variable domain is KAGVTQTPRYLIKTRGQQVTLSCSPISGHRSVSWYQQTPGQGLQFLFEYFSETQRNKGNFPGRFSGRQFSNSRSEMNVSTLELGDSALYLCASSAGTGGTEAFFGQGTRLTVV.